These 27 T cell receptor beta chains originate from one sample sequenced in a study of a mutant IDH1 vaccine in newly diagnosed glioma. As for time point: week 23, last vaccination. Vaccine doses each comprised 300 ug of mutant IDH1 20-mer peptide, with topical imiquimod. Repertoires were generated with immunoSEQ multiplex PCR, while TCRdb's copy carries only in-frame clones and drops some. Among around 56,000 clones listed, about 81% were seen once. Their target antigens are unknown. The sample consisted of PBMCs, taken from a glioma patient whose treatment included an IDH1 peptide vaccine. All receptors derive from a middle-aged woman with glioma. Some clones in this sample may be carry-over from other donors' samples.

The chain employs TRBV4-1 and TRBJ1-6; 8 bases line up with TRBD1. Germline V CDR1 and CDR2: MGHRA, YSYEKL. CDR3 size: 15 residues. Trimming removed 0 bases from V and 10 bases from J; junction bases left unmatched: 5. The CDR3 DNA follows: TGCGCCAGCAGCCAAGAGGACAGGGAGGAATCACCCCTCCACTTT. The encoded protein is CASSQEDREESPLHF.

This rearrangement joins TRBV6-1 to TRBJ1-1; 7 bases fit TRBD1. The CDR3 extends over 13 amino acids. Germline-derived CDR1 and CDR2 are MNHNS and SASEGT. V lost 8 bases and J lost 5; bases outside the gene matches: 8. The CDR3, as DNA: TGTGCCAGCTCGCCGACAGGGTTTACTGAAGCTTTCTTT. Translated, it gives CASSPTGFTEAFF.

Here the CDR3 DNA reads TGTGCCAGCAGTCGCACCCTCGGGTCCGGGGACGAGCAGTACTTC. Protein product: CASSRTLGSGDEQYF. This chain uses TRBV6-5 with TRBJ2-7; TRBD2 is a possible D gene (5 bases). Trimming left V 5 bases short and J 5 bases short, with 19 bases between. This CDR3 comprises 15 residues. CDR1 is MNHEY and CDR2 is SVGAGI in the germline V gene.

The chain couples TRBV11-2 to TRBJ1-5, with D unclear. CDR1 is SGHAT, CDR2 FQNNGV, per germline. The CDR3 runs 13 residues. V was clipped by 0 bases and J by 9 bases, with 9 bases between them. For the CDR3, the DNA is TGTGCCAGCAGCTTAGATCCCCAACGGCCCCAGCATTTT. Translated: CASSLDPQRPQHF.

V and J are TRBV7-8 and TRBJ2-2; the D gene could be TRBD1 or TRBD2 (5 bases each). V lost 8 bases and J 5 bases, leaving 15 bases between the germline ends. The CDR3 is made up of 14 amino acids. Germline CDR1 and CDR2: SGHVS and FQNEAQ. The CDR3 DNA sequence: TGTGCCAGCTGGGACCCTCAACTAACCGGGGAGCTGTTTTTT. It specifies CASWDPQLTGELFF.

The chain is built from TRBV10-3 and TRBJ2-1; D remains unclear. This CDR3 has 15 residues. V lost 0 bases and J 7 bases, leaving 13 bases between the germline ends. Germline V gene lookup returns CDR1 ENHRY and CDR2 SYGVKD. CDR3 region: CAISESMRNGNEQFF. In nucleotides, the CDR3 is TGTGCCATCAGTGAGTCGATGCGAAATGGGAATGAGCAGTTCTTC.

V and J are TRBV7-4 and TRBJ1-2; no clear D gene. This CDR3 has 13 amino acids. Trimming took 3 bases from V and 0 from J, leaving 5 bases between them. CDR1 and CDR2 from the germline V gene are SGHVT and SQSDAQ. This chain's CDR3 is CASSFLPNYGYTF. In DNA form, the CDR3 reads TGTGCCAGCAGCTTTCTTCCTAACTATGGCTACACCTTC.

This chain connects TRBV6-1 to TRBJ1-3, with 7 bases fitting TRBD1. The V gene's germline CDR1 is MNHNS and CDR2 SASEGT. The junction had 5 bases not matched to a gene; V was cut back by 6 bases and J by 0 bases. This CDR3 has 15 residues. For the CDR3, the DNA is TGTGCCAGCAGAAGGGACAGTTCCTCTGGAAACACCATATATTTT. Residues: CASRRDSSSGNTIYF.

The chain employs TRBV7-2 and TRBJ1-1; D remains unclear. The CDR3 contains 15 residues. Germline values: CDR1 SGHTA, CDR2 FQGNSA. The V end lost 1 base, the J end lost 1 base, and 10 bases lay between the germline ends. CDR3 DNA: TGTGCCAGCAGCTTAGTTAGGGTCCCGAACACTGAAGCTTTCTTT. As protein: CASSLVRVPNTEAFF.

The gene calls are TRBV9 and TRBJ2-5; weak D call: TRBD2 (7 bases). Trimming shortened V by 0 bases and J by 5 bases, and 14 bases separated the two germline ends. Germline loops: CDR1 SGDLS, CDR2 YYNGEE. The CDR3 runs to 15 residues. The CDR3 sequence is CASSVDGGGLETQYF. CDR3 in DNA: TGTGCCAGCAGCGTAGATGGGGGGGGGCTTGAGACCCAGTACTTC. The variable domain in full, with the rest retrieved from reference TRBV9 and TRBJ2-5, is DSGVTQTPKHLITATGQRVTLRCSPRSGDLSVYWYQQSLDQGLQFLIQYYNGEERAKGNILERFSAQQFPDLHSELNLSSLELGDSALYFCASSVDGGGLETQYFGPGTRLLVL.

The J gene is TRBJ2-7, the V gene TRBV6-1; D is uncertain. This CDR3 comprises 14 residues. The V gene's germline CDR1 is MNHNS and CDR2 SASEGT. V lost 6 bases to trimming and J lost 0 bases, with 12 bases between them. The CDR3 DNA is TGTGCCAGCAGGCGGCCGTCGAGCTCCTACGAGCAGTACTTC. Its translation: CASRRPSSSYEQYF.

This clone came up once. The gene calls are TRBV27 and TRBJ2-7, with D possibly TRBD1 on 7 matching bases. The CDR3 is 17 amino acids. Looked up from germline, CDR1 is MNHEY and CDR2 is SMNVEV (reference sequence). V shed 3 bases and J shed 5 bases, with 23 bases lying between them. The CDR3 protein is CASSFLPLRGTDNEQYF. The DNA for the CDR3 is TGTGCCAGCAGTTTCCTCCCACTACGCGGGACAGACAACGAGCAGTACTTC.

The V gene is TRBV5-6, the J gene TRBJ1-2, with D possibly matching TRBD1 (6 bases). This CDR3 spans 13 amino acids. The V gene lost 1 base and the J gene lost 7 bases, with 11 bases spanning the gap. Per germline, CDR1 SGHDT and CDR2 YYEEEE. CDR3: CASSLTGKGGYTF. CDR3 nucleotide sequence: TGTGCCAGCAGCTTGACAGGGAAAGGTGGCTACACCTTC.

V is TRBV11-1 and J is TRBJ1-3; maybe TRBD1 (6 bases). CDR1 is SGHAT, CDR2 FQDESV, per germline (reference sequence). There are 16 residues in the CDR3. The V and J ends lost 5 bases and 0 bases respectively, with 14 bases between them. The CDR3 sequence is CASSPGRGLSGNTIYF. DNA of the CDR3: TGTGCCAGCAGCCCAGGGCGGGGGCTCTCTGGAAACACCATATATTTT. Full variable domain (rest looked up from reference TRBV11-1 and TRBJ1-3): EAEVAQSPRYKITEKSQAVAFWCDPISGHATLYWYRQILGQGPELLVQFQDESVVDDSQLPKDRFSAERLKGVDSTLKIQPAELGDSAMYLCASSPGRGLSGNTIYFGEGSWLTVV.

This chain uses TRBV27 with TRBJ1-2, with D possibly TRBD1 on 5 matching bases. This CDR3 contains 12 residues. Germline CDR1 reads MNHEY; CDR2 reads SMNVEV (reference sequence). V lost 5 bases and J 10 bases, leaving 14 bases between the germline ends. The CDR3 nucleotides read TGTGCCAGCAGTGCCACCGGGGCCACCTACACCTTC. Its translation is CASSATGATYTF.

The gene calls are TRBV2 and TRBJ2-2; a weak D match, TRBD2 (7 bases). The CDR3 runs to 17 residues. V lost 5 bases and J lost 6, with 22 bases in between. CDR1 is SNHLY, CDR2 FYNNEI, per germline. The CDR3 spells CASSSRRGGASSGELFF. CDR3 DNA: TGTGCCAGCAGTTCCAGAAGGGGGGGCGCATCGTCCGGGGAGCTGTTTTTT.

The chain employs TRBV2 and TRBJ1-2; D remains unclear. V lost 9 bases and J 8 bases, leaving 16 bases between the germline ends. CDR1 is SNHLY, CDR2 FYNNEI, per germline. This CDR3 contains 12 residues. This CDR3 is CASKTVDLGYTF. Here the CDR3 DNA reads TGTGCCAGTAAGACGGTGGATTTGGGCTACACCTTC.

J is TRBJ2-5 and V is TRBV5-1; D is uncertain. Trimming cost V 5 bases and J 1 base, with 3 bases left between them. In germline, CDR1 is SGHRS, CDR2 YFSETQ. This CDR3 has 11 amino acids. For the CDR3, the DNA is TGCGCCAGCAGAGCCCAAGAGACCCAGTACTTC. Its protein product is CASRAQETQYF.

V gene TRBV19 combines with J gene TRBJ1-4; D is possibly TRBD1 (5 bases). The germline V gene has CDR1 LNHDA and CDR2 SQIVND (reference sequence). Trimming stripped 6 bases from V and 0 bases from J, with 11 bases between. This CDR3 has 15 amino acids. The CDR3 nucleotides read TGTGCCAGTAGAAGCACAGGAGCAACTAATGAAAAACTGTTTTTT. Translating gives CASRSTGATNEKLFF.

This chain uses TRBV15 with TRBJ2-5, with D uncertain. V was trimmed by 2 bases and J by 4 bases, leaving 14 bases between them. The CDR3 consists of 15 residues. Germline V gives CDR1 LNHNV, CDR2 YYDKDF (reference sequence). CDR3 amino acids: CATSRPDAAGETQYF. The CDR3 region has the DNA TGTGCCACCAGCAGACCTGATGCGGCCGGAGAGACCCAGTACTTC.

J is TRBJ2-7 and V is TRBV5-4, with D tentatively TRBD2 (7 bases). V was pared by 1 base and J by 9 bases, with 20 bases between. Germline-derived CDR1 and CDR2 are SGHNT and YYREEE (reference sequence). This CDR3 is 15 amino acids long. The CDR3 nucleotides read TGTGCCAGCAGCTTGAGAGGGGGGGCCGAGGGAAGGCAGTACTTC. The encoded protein is CASSLRGGAEGRQYF.

V gene TRBV10-1 combines with J gene TRBJ1-4; possibly TRBD1 for D (5 bases). Germline CDR1 is WNHNN and CDR2 is SYGVQD (reference sequence). The germline V and J ends were trimmed by 9 bases and 4 bases, with 9 bases remaining between them. The CDR3 is made up of 12 amino acids. The CDR3 here is CARWGGNEKLFF. The CDR3 nucleotides read TGCGCCAGGTGGGGCGGTAATGAAAAACTGTTTTTT.

The chain combines TRBV19 with TRBJ2-7; 10 bases fit TRBD1. CDR3 size: 15 residues. Germline V lookup: CDR1 LNHDA, CDR2 SQIVND (reference sequence). Unmatched junction bases numbered 6, after V lost 5 bases and J lost 2 bases. CDR3 coding DNA: TGTGCCAGTAGTCTCCCGGGACAGGGGACCTACGAGCAGTACTTC. It translates to CASSLPGQGTYEQYF.

This sequence joins TRBV11-2 and TRBJ1-4; 9 positions match TRBD1. The CDR3 consists of 15 residues. With 5 bases clipped from V and 4 bases from J, the junction kept 5 bases outside the gene matches. Germline V gene sequence: CDR1 SGHAT, CDR2 FQNNGV. This chain's CDR3 is CASSQRQGVNEKLFF. Written as DNA, the CDR3 is TGTGCCAGCAGCCAAAGACAGGGGGTTAATGAAAAACTGTTTTTT.

This clone was seen more than once but under ten times. This chain connects TRBV29-1 to TRBJ1-2, with no clear D. The ends were cut back, 4 bases at V and 8 bases at J, with 14 bases in the middle. The CDR3 sequence is 12 residues long. Germline-derived CDR1 and CDR2 are SQVTM and ANQGSEA. The CDR3 reads CSVVSSHGGYTF. The CDR3 nucleotides read TGCAGCGTTGTCTCTTCGCATGGCGGCTACACCTTC.

The J gene is TRBJ2-7, the V gene TRBV5-6; D call uncertain. Trimming took 0 bases from V and 2 from J, leaving 9 bases between them. Germline CDR1 is SGHDT and CDR2 is YYEEEE. The length of the CDR3 is 14 residues. DNA of the CDR3: TGTGCCAGCAGCTTGGGGGCCGTAACCTACGAGCAGTACTTC. Amino acids: CASSLGAVTYEQYF.

This clone was observed a few times. The chain is built from TRBV29-1 and TRBJ2-3, with unresolved D. CDR3 length equals 10 residues. V was shortened by 3 bases and J by 3 bases, with 1 base between the two germline ends. CDR1 and CDR2 (germline): SQVTM, ANQGSEA. CDR3 region: CSVDTDTQYF. CDR3 nucleotide sequence: TGCAGCGTTGATACAGATACGCAGTATTTT.